What follows describes a single T cell receptor beta chain. This clonotype was counted many times. Its antigen is not yet known. It has no much larger one-base neighbor in the sample; base qualities were not kept. The CDR3 contains 14 residues, cysteine and phenylalanine counted. CDR3 DNA only is kept here, 42 bases in frame from base 1. CDR1 MNHNS and CDR2 SASEGT were looked up in the germline V gene. The V end loses 3 bases and the J end loses 8 bases, and a stretch of 13 bases separates them. This sample was taken from a study of T cell repertoires in cytomegalovirus infection (dated by TCRdb to the late 2010s). As for the study more broadly: Donor HLA type was relevant to the analysis, because carriage of CMV infection together with the matching HLA type was indicated by public TCR beta signatures.

Results and caveats for the whole study, not just this receptor: Carriers of CMV infection plus the relevant HLA type were discriminated by the cumulative frequency of public TCR beta family members in the study cohort and in an independent 352-donor cohort. The ex vivo response was dominated by HLA-C-restricted CMV-specific TCR beta clonotypes, which also provided the single most frequent clonotype in two of eight donors.

Sequencing took place on an Illumina HiSeq 1500. In-frame beta chains were kept once TCRdb had trimmed the public reads at Q25 with fastp and called clones with MiXCR. CDR3 protein sequences are deduplicated, and each keeps its most common genes and DNA. This sample is represented by more than 140,000 distinct CDR3 sequences; about 6.5% of them were singletons. In total, the top ten clones hold about a sixth of the sample. In this chain, TRBV6-1 is recombined with TRBJ1-4, and TRBD1 may be the D gene, going by 5 matching bases. The TCR originated in a human donor in good health (CMV status not recorded). Some clones in this sample may be carry-over from other donors' samples. Sequencing used PBMCs. The nucleotide sequence reads TGTGCCAGCAGTGAGGTCCAGGGAGGGGAAAAACTGTTTTTT. This yields the protein CASSEVQGGEKLFF.